This is a list of T cell receptor beta chains from one sample in a study of T-cell memory formation after mild COVID-19. One entry per CDR3 protein results from TCRdb running MiXCR on the 5' RACE reads. Of approximately 490,000 distinct CDR3 sequences listed, around 20% were seen once; the top ten hold around 12%. Sequencing was done on a sample of PBMCs or a T cell subset sorted from them (not recorded which). The receptors were gathered from an adult woman who had mild COVID-19 (a few samples of this study predate the infection). Cell type and time point are not known. Each CDR3 is given with its conserved first and last residue. A D gene is named only where the DNA matches it firmly. Expanded clones are given a class, and other clones once, few, many or no size at all.

V: TRBV7-2; D: TRBD2; size: few; J: TRBJ2-1; CDR3: CASSLGGSSGVFQEQFF; DNA: TGTGCCAGCAGCTTAGGTGGCTCTAGCGGGGTCTTTCAAGAGCAGTTCTTC
V: TRBV29-1; D: .; size: .; J: TRBJ2-7; CDR3: CSFTGTTYEQYF; DNA: TGCAGCTTTACTGGGACAACCTACGAGCAGTACTTC
V: TRBV7-2; D: TRBD2; size: .; J: TRBJ2-3; CDR3: CASSLALLAGGQGDTQYF; DNA: TGTGCCAGCAGCTTAGCCCTCCTAGCGGGGGGGCAGGGAGATACGCAGTATTTT
V: TRBV5-1; D: .; size: .; J: TRBJ1-3; CDR3: CASSTGRVGDTIYF; DNA: TGCGCCAGCAGCACCGGTAGGGTTGGAGACACCATATATTTT
V: TRBV9; D: TRBD1; size: .; J: TRBJ1-3; CDR3: CASSVLGTGGSGNTIYF; DNA: TGTGCCAGCAGCGTCCTCGGGACAGGGGGATCTGGAAACACCATATATTTT
V: TRBV7-2; D: TRBD1; size: many; J: TRBJ2-5; CDR3: CASSDGGQGTQYF; DNA: TGTGCCAGCAGCGATGGGGGACAGGGGACCCAGTACTTC
V: TRBV5-4; D: .; size: .; J: TRBJ2-1; CDR3: CASSPSREGDEQFF; DNA: TGTGCCAGCAGCCCTTCTCGAGAGGGAGATGAGCAGTTCTTC
V: TRBV7-8; D: TRBD1; size: .; J: TRBJ2-5; CDR3: CASSSLTGGPQETQYF; DNA: TGTGCCAGCAGCTCACTAACAGGGGGCCCCCAAGAGACCCAGTACTTC
V: TRBV10-3; D: TRBD1; size: .; J: TRBJ2-7; CDR3: CAISDIIRDREDEQYF; DNA: TGTGCCATCAGTGACATAATCCGGGACAGGGAAGACGAGCAGTACTTC
V: TRBV5-1; D: .; size: many; J: TRBJ2-1; CDR3: CASSLENYNEQFF; DNA: TGCGCCAGCAGCTTGGAAAACTACAATGAGCAGTTCTTC
V: TRBV7-6; D: TRBD2; size: few; J: TRBJ2-1; CDR3: CASSLETAGLYNEQFF; DNA: TGTGCCAGCAGCTTAGAAACAGCGGGGTTGTACAATGAGCAGTTCTTC
V: TRBV12-3/TRBV12-4; D: TRBD2; size: few; J: TRBJ2-3; CDR3: CASRWTSGGLRFGTDTQYF; DNA: TGTGCCAGCAGGTGGACTAGCGGGGGGCTAAGGTTTGGCACAGATACGCAGTATTTT
V: TRBV20-1; D: TRBD2; size: .; J: TRBJ2-1; CDR3: CSARDPESGRAFSYNEQFF; DNA: TGCAGTGCTAGAGACCCAGAAAGCGGGAGGGCCTTCTCCTACAATGAGCAGTTCTTC
V: TRBV12-3/TRBV12-4; D: TRBD1; size: few; J: TRBJ1-4; CDR3: CASSLGQGAQKLFF; DNA: TGTGCCAGCAGTCTCGGACAGGGGGCACAAAAACTGTTTTTT
V: TRBV3-1; D: .; size: .; J: TRBJ2-2; CDR3: CASSQEIAPGELFF; DNA: TGTGCCAGCAGCCAAGAAATAGCGCCCGGGGAGCTGTTTTTT
V: TRBV6-2/TRBV6-3; D: .; size: few; J: TRBJ2-2; CDR3: CASSYGFRQNVGELFF; DNA: TGTGCCAGCAGTTACGGGTTTCGGCAAAACGTAGGGGAGCTGTTTTTT
V: TRBV7-3; D: .; size: .; J: TRBJ1-2; CDR3: CASSSRNTDYGYTF; DNA: TGTGCCAGCAGCTCTCGAAACACCGACTATGGCTACACCTTC